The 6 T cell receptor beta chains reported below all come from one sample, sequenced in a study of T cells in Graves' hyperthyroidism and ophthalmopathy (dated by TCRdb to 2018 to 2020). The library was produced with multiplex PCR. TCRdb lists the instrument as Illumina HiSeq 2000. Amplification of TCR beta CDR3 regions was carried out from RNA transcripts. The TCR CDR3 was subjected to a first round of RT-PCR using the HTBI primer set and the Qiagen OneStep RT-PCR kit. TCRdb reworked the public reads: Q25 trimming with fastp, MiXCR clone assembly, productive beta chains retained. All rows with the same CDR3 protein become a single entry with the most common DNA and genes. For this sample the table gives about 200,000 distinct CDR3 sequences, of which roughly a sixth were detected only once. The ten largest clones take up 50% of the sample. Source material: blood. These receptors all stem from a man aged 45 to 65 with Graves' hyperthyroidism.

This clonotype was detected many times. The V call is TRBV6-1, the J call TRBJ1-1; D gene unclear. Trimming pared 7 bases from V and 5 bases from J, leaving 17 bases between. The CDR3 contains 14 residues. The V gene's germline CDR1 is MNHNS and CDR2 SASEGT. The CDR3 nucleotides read TGTGCCAGCAATACCATGGTCCCGGCGACTGAAGCTTTCTTT. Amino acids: CASNTMVPATEAFF.

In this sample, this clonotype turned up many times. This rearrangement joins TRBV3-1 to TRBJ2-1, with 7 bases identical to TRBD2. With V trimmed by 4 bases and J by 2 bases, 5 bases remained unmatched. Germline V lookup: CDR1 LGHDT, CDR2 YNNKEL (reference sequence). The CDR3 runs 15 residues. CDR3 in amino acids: CASSPLSGTYNEQFF. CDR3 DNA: TGTGCCAGCAGCCCCCTCAGCGGGACCTACAATGAGCAGTTCTTC.

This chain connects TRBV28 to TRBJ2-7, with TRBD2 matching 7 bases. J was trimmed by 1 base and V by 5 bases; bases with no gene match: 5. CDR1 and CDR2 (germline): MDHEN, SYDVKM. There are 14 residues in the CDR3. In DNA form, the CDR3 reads TGTGCCAGCAGTGGTGGGGGGGGGTCCTACGAGCAGTACTTC. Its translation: CASSGGGGSYEQYF.

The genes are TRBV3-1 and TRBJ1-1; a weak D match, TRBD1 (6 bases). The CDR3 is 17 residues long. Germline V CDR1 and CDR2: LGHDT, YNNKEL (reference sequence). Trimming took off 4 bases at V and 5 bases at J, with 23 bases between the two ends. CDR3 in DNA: TGTGCCAGCAGCCCGCTCTTGGTGGGGGCTGGGAGGACTGAAGCTTTCTTT. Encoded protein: CASSPLLVGAGRTEAFF.

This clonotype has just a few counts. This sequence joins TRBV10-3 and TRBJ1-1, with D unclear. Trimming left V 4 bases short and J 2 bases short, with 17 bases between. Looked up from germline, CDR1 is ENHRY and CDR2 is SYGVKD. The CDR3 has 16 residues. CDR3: CAISGSSAGVNTEAFF. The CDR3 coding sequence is TGTGCCATCAGTGGGTCCTCGGCTGGGGTCAACACTGAAGCTTTCTTT.

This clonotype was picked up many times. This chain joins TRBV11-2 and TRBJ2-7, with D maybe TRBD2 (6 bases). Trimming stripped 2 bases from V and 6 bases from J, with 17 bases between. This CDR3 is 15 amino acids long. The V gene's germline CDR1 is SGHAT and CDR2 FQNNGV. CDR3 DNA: TGTGCCAGCAGCTTATCGCGGAGGGATTACGGCGAGCAGTACTTC. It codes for CASSLSRRDYGEQYF.